This T cell receptor (beta chain) is from a study of T cells in Graves' hyperthyroidism and ophthalmopathy. This clonotype was detected only a few times. Its target is unknown. Calling Graves' hyperthyroidism stable meant ophthalmopathy did not progress within 18 months. Deletions cut 3 bases from V and 5 bases from J, with 14 bases between. The CDR3 totals 15 residues. It was RNA transcripts that yielded the amplified TCR beta CDR3 regions. TCR CDR3 underwent first-round RT-PCR with the HTBI primer set. Using its own MiXCR run on the multiplex PCR reads, TCRdb lists one record per CDR3 protein. Found here are approximately 400,000 distinct CDR3 sequences, 11% to 15% of them singletons; the top ten hold approximately 9.9%. Overall study results and limits: Ophthalmopathy could be told apart from stable hyperthyroidism with a 13 V-J model.

The TCR originated in a woman aged 55-69 years with Graves' hyperthyroidism. The chain carries TRBV12-3 or TRBV12-4 and TRBJ1-5; tentative D call: TRBD1 (5 bases). The sequenced material came from blood. As DNA, the CDR3 is TGTGCCAGCAGTTTTTCGGCAGGGTCGCATCAGCCCCAGCATTTT. It encodes CASSFSAGSHQPQHF.